The 18 T cell receptor beta chains below all came from one sample that was sequenced in a study of shared clonotypes between healthy human individuals. Only in-frame clones appear in the TCRdb table, and some are missing; sequencing was by immunoSEQ multiplex PCR. The sample lists over a million clones, approximately 98.5% occurring once. Sequencing used naive CD4+ T cells sorted from blood. The subset is: CD45RA+ positively selected. Source of these receptors: a man under 40 in good health.

The chain recombines TRBV6-6 with TRBJ2-3; possibly TRBD1 for D (6 bases). V shed 6 bases and J shed 0 bases, with 13 bases lying between them. CDR1 MNHNY and CDR2 SVGAGI come from the germline V gene (reference sequence). The CDR3 consists of 15 residues. CDR3 loop: CASSPTGFSTDTQYF. In DNA form, the CDR3 reads TGTGCCAGCAGCCCAACAGGGTTTAGCACAGATACGCAGTATTTT.

This chain connects TRBV4-2 to TRBJ2-7, with 9 bases matching TRBD1. V was pared by 4 bases and J by 7 bases, with 8 bases of the junction left unmatched. CDR1 is LGHNA, CDR2 YNFKEQ, per germline. The CDR3 sequence is 14 residues long. In DNA, the CDR3 is TGTGCCAGCAGCCCCCGGGACAGGGCAGGGGAGCAGTACTTC. Its protein product is CASSPRDRAGEQYF.

The gene calls are TRBV15 and TRBJ1-2, with D perhaps TRBD1 (5 bases). This CDR3 region has 13 residues. The V and J ends lost 2 bases and 4 bases respectively, with 8 bases between them. Germline V lookup: CDR1 LNHNV, CDR2 YYDKDF (reference sequence). CDR3 sequence: CATSRQGSYGYTF. The CDR3 DNA follows: TGTGCCACCAGCAGACAGGGTTCCTATGGCTACACCTTC.

The J gene is TRBJ2-2, the V gene TRBV18; 8 nucleotides match TRBD1. CDR1 and CDR2 (germline): KGHSH, LQKENI. Losses at the gene ends were 5 bases for V and 1 base for J; bases not matched to a gene: 0. This CDR3 has 14 amino acids. CDR3 in DNA: TGTGCCAGCTCAGGGACAGGGAACACCGGGGAGCTGTTTTTT. This translates into CASSGTGNTGELFF.

This chain links TRBV9 with TRBJ2-1, with D possibly TRBD1 on 6 matching bases. Germline loops: CDR1 SGDLS, CDR2 YYNGEE. Trimming removed 4 bases from V and 5 bases from J, with 16 bases in between. This CDR3 spans 15 amino acids. CDR3 sequence: CASSFHPGADNEQFF. In DNA, the CDR3 is TGTGCCAGCAGCTTCCACCCAGGGGCAGACAATGAGCAGTTCTTC.

V gene TRBV5-1 combines with J gene TRBJ1-3; 10 bases map to TRBD1. The V and J ends lost 6 bases and 4 bases, in that order; junction bases with no gene match: 7. CDR1 and CDR2 from the germline V gene are SGHRS and YFSETQ. The CDR3 length is 15 residues. The CDR3: CASTAGTGEGNTIYF. Written as DNA, the CDR3 is TGCGCCAGCACAGCCGGGACAGGGGAAGGAAACACCATATATTTT.

The chain recombines TRBV6-6 with TRBJ1-1, with D possibly TRBD1 on 6 matching bases. This CDR3 is 16 amino acids long. Germline values: CDR1 MNHNY, CDR2 SVGAGI (reference sequence). The ends were cut back, 0 bases at V and 1 base at J, with 12 bases in the middle. The CDR3 reads CASSYSLTGRNTEAFF. The CDR3 DNA reads as TGTGCCAGCAGTTACTCATTAACAGGGCGGAACACTGAAGCTTTCTTT.

The chain uses TRBV6-1 and TRBJ2-5, with D possibly matching TRBD1 (5 bases). Germline lookup yields CDR1 MNHNS and CDR2 SASEGT. The CDR3 sequence is 15 residues long. V was clipped by 2 bases and J by 1 base, with 11 bases between them. CDR3 nucleotide sequence: TGTGCCAGCAGTGAAAAGGGGTTCAGCCAAGAGACCCAGTACTTC. Residues: CASSEKGFSQETQYF.

The gene calls are TRBV10-2 and TRBJ2-5; no definite D call. Germline V lookup: CDR1 WSHSY, CDR2 SAAADI. This CDR3 has 12 residues. V lost 5 bases and J 1 base, leaving 5 bases between the germline ends. The CDR3 reads CASSRAQETQYF. The CDR3 coding sequence is TGCGCCAGCAGTCGGGCCCAAGAGACCCAGTACTTC.

In nucleotides, the CDR3 is TGTGCCAGCAACCAGGGCCTCCCCTATGGCTACACCTTC. Translated, it gives CASNQGLPYGYTF. The chain has TRBV28 and TRBJ1-2; the D gene is possibly TRBD1 (5 bases). The V gene's germline CDR1 is MDHEN and CDR2 SYDVKM. V was trimmed by 7 bases and J by 4 bases, leaving 13 bases between them. The CDR3 is 13 amino acids.

The chain has TRBV2 and TRBJ2-4; 8 nucleotides align to TRBD2. The V and J ends lost 8 bases and 4 bases, in that order; junction bases with no gene match: 10. The CDR3 spans 15 residues. Per the germline V gene, CDR1 is SNHLY and CDR2 is FYNNEI. CDR3 sequence: CASLLPGGAKNIQYF. The CDR3 DNA reads as TGTGCCAGCTTGCTGCCCGGGGGGGCTAAAAACATTCAGTACTTC.

The chain joins TRBV18 to TRBJ2-5; 11 bases align to TRBD2. The CDR3 is 17 residues long. V was clipped by 1 base and J by 5 bases; unmatched bases: 9. Germline CDR1 is KGHSH and CDR2 is LQKENI. CDR3 protein: CASSPLELAGVWETQYF. The DNA of the CDR3 is TGTGCCAGCTCACCACTGGAACTAGCGGGAGTTTGGGAGACCCAGTACTTC.

The CDR3 loop is CASSVESSRYTDTQYF. The CDR3 region has the DNA TGTGCCAGCAGCGTAGAGTCTAGTCGATACACAGATACGCAGTATTTT. V and J are TRBV9 and TRBJ2-3; D is ambiguous. Germline loops: CDR1 SGDLS, CDR2 YYNGEE. Trimming removed 0 bases from V and 2 bases from J, with 13 bases in between. The CDR3 length is 16 residues.

V gene TRBV4-1 combines with J gene TRBJ2-1; D uncertain. The V end lost 9 bases, the J end lost 6 bases, and 27 bases lay between the germline ends. From germline, CDR1 is MGHRA and CDR2 YSYEKL. This CDR3 comprises 17 residues. This CDR3 reads CASKVGPGPPRPNEQFF. The CDR3 nucleotides read TGCGCCAGTAAAGTAGGACCGGGTCCCCCGAGACCCAATGAGCAGTTCTTC.

This clone was found once. The chain combines TRBV6-1 with TRBJ2-7, with TRBD2 as a possible D gene (5 bases). The CDR3 extends over 15 amino acids. CDR1 and CDR2 (germline): MNHNS, SASEGT. V shed 7 bases and J shed 0 bases, with 16 bases lying between them. CDR3 sequence: CASIPTRASSYEQYF. In nucleotides, the CDR3 is TGTGCCAGCATTCCGACGAGGGCGTCCTCCTACGAGCAGTACTTC.

The chain recombines TRBV5-4 with TRBJ1-1; D possibly corresponds to TRBD1 (6 bases). This CDR3 is 14 amino acids long. Germline CDR1 and CDR2: SGHNT and YYREEE (reference sequence). Trimming cost V 4 bases and J 2 bases, with 12 bases left between them. As DNA, the CDR3 is TGTGCCAGCAGCCCTACAGGGCAAAACACTGAAGCTTTCTTT. Translated: CASSPTGQNTEAFF.

The V call is TRBV18, the J call TRBJ1-5; a possible D gene is TRBD1 (5 bases). The ends were cut back, 3 bases at V and 7 bases at J, with 10 bases in the middle. This CDR3 is built from 13 residues. Per germline, CDR1 KGHSH and CDR2 LQKENI. The CDR3 DNA reads as TGTGCCAGCTCACCGGGGGTAATCCAGCCCCAGCATTTT. This translates into CASSPGVIQPQHF.

This rearrangement joins TRBV7-6 to TRBJ2-7; D perhaps matches TRBD1 (5 bases). The germline V gene has CDR1 SGHVS and CDR2 FNYEAQ. V was cut by 1 base and J by 5 bases, with 12 bases left in between. The CDR3 is 14 amino acids. The CDR3 reads CASSLEPGRHEQYF. CDR3 bases: TGTGCCAGCAGCTTAGAACCAGGGCGTCACGAGCAGTACTTC.